This section outlines one T cell receptor (beta chain) sequence together with its context. A much larger clone differs from this one at a single base, so this may be a read error. Researchers took RNA transcripts and amplified TCR beta CDR3 regions from them. HTBI-primed RT-PCR formed the first round, and a multiplex PCR formed the second. Using its own MiXCR run on the multiplex PCR reads, TCRdb lists one record per CDR3 protein. Here the sample spans 900,000 to 1,200,000 distinct CDR3 sequences, around a third being singletons. The sample belongs to a study of Graves' ophthalmopathy and Graves' hyperthyroidism. Germline V gene data show CDR1 as KGHDR and CDR2 as SFDVKD. The CDR3 extends over 16 amino acids. V was clipped by 3 bases and J by 4 bases, with 16 bases between them.

The sequencing sample was made of peripheral blood or thyroid tissue (not recorded which). This TCR was recovered from an adult man with Graves' hyperthyroidism. The chain combines TRBV24-1 with TRBJ2-3; D may correspond to TRBD1 or TRBD2 (6 bases each). The CDR3 region has the DNA TGTGCCACCAGTGATCGGACAGCGGGTTACGCAGATACGCAGTATTTT. It translates to CATSDRTAGYADTQYF.